This is a list of T cell receptor beta chains from one sample in a study of blood T cell repertoires in COVID-19. TCRdb's copy holds only in-frame clones and misses some; the assay was immunoSEQ multiplex PCR. The table records fewer than 250,000 clones, about 88% of them present only once. Sequenced sample: peripheral blood. These receptors came from a human donor in a cohort sampled during active COVID-19. Both conserved end residues are part of each CDR3. A D gene is named only where the DNA matches it firmly. The listing skips clone size in some rows; elsewhere it reads once, few, many or a size class.

size,J,D,V,CDR3,DNA
-,TRBJ1-2,-,TRBV10-1,CASSPDGVLYGYTF,TGCGCCAGCAGTCCCGACGGGGTACTCTATGGCTACACCTTC
-,TRBJ2-5,TRBD2,TRBV11-2,CASSLSGGARETQYF,TGTGCCAGCAGCTTAAGCGGGGGGGCTCGAGAGACCCAGTACTTC
-,TRBJ1-4,-,TRBV5-4,CASSLRGVSNEKLFF,TGTGCCAGCAGCTTGCGGGGAGTGTCTAATGAAAAACTGTTTTTT
-,TRBJ2-3,-,TRBV29-1,CSVNPTGTDTQYF,TGCAGCGTGAACCCGACAGGTACAGATACGCAGTATTTT
-,TRBJ1-2,TRBD1,TRBV29-1,CSFTGGTNYGYTF,TGCAGCTTTACAGGGGGAACAAACTATGGCTACACCTTC
few,TRBJ2-1,TRBD2,TRBV27,CASSGPGTKFYNEQFF,TGTGCCAGTTCCGGACCCGGGACTAAATTCTACAATGAGCAGTTCTTC
-,TRBJ2-2,-,TRBV19,CASTPRGDGELFF,TGTGCCAGTACCCCCAGGGGCGACGGGGAGCTGTTTTTT
-,TRBJ2-7,-,TRBV10-3,CAISESGLQDSYEQYF,TGTGCCATCAGTGAGTCGGGGCTACAAGATTCCTACGAGCAGTACTTC
-,TRBJ2-6,TRBD1,TRBV6-1,CASSEGGQGALISGANVLTF,TGTGCCAGCAGTGAAGGTGGACAGGGGGCGCTAATTTCTGGGGCCAACGTCCTGACTTTC
-,TRBJ2-5,TRBD1,TRBV10-2,CASTAGQGWETQYF,TGCGCCAGCACCGCGGGACAGGGATGGGAGACCCAGTACTTC
-,TRBJ1-6,-,TRBV2,CASSEGRVVFGSPLHF,TGTGCCAGCAGTGAAGGCAGGGTGGTTTTCGGTTCACCCCTCCACTTT
-,TRBJ1-5,-,TRBV28,CASSLGTTQPQHF,TGTGCCAGCAGTTTAGGTACAACTCAGCCCCAGCATTTT
-,TRBJ2-2,TRBD2,TRBV5-4,CASSLSPGLGTTGELFF,TGTGCCAGCAGCTTGTCTCCGGGACTAGGTACCACCGGGGAGCTGTTTTTT
-,TRBJ2-3,TRBD2,TRBV2,CASSGDTSGGAPHTPDTQYF,TGTGCCAGCAGTGGGGATACAAGCGGGGGGGCCCCCCACACTCCAGATACGCAGTATTTT
-,TRBJ2-7,-,TRBV11-2,CASSLWGRGEEQYF,TGTGCCAGCAGCTTATGGGGCAGGGGGGAAGAGCAGTACTTC
-,TRBJ1-1,-,TRBV19,CASGSIMNTEAFF,TGTGCCAGTGGGAGCATCATGAACACTGAAGCTTTCTTT
-,TRBJ2-2,TRBD2,TRBV4-2,CASSLRVTSGSPFDGELFF,TGTGCCAGCAGCCTTCGGGTGACTAGCGGGAGCCCCTTTGATGGGGAGCTGTTTTTT
-,TRBJ1-5,TRBD1,TRBV28,CASWKKDRGLRNQPQHF,TGTGCCAGTTGGAAAAAGGACAGGGGGCTTCGCAATCAGCCCCAGCATTTT
-,TRBJ2-3,-,TRBV28,CASSPPLEANGQYF,TGTGCCAGCAGTCCGCCTCTCGAAGCAAATGGGCAGTATTTT
-,TRBJ1-1,-,TRBV3-1/TRBV3-2,CASSPRMNTEAFF,TGTGCCAGCAGCCCCAGAATGAACACTGAAGCTTTCTTT
-,TRBJ2-3,TRBD1,TRBV7-9,CASSRDGTASTDTQYF,TGTGCCAGCAGCCGAGATGGGACAGCAAGCACAGATACGCAGTATTTT
-,TRBJ1-6,TRBD1,TRBV30,CAWTIRTGYSPLHF,TGTGCCTGGACCATACGGACAGGCTATTCACCCCTCCACTTT
-,TRBJ2-1,-,TRBV5-1,CASRLAPSSYNEQFF,TGCGCCAGCAGACTAGCTCCGAGCTCCTACAATGAGCAGTTCTTC
-,TRBJ1-6,-,TRBV30,CAWSGTTQIVDSPLHF,TGTGCCTGGAGTGGGACAACCCAAATTGTGGATTCACCCCTCCACTTT
once,TRBJ2-7,TRBD2,TRBV20-1,CSAGLEGEQYF,TGCAGTGCGGGACTAGAGGGCGAGCAGTACTTC
-,TRBJ2-5,-,TRBV7-7,CASSPVGGASETQYF,TGTGCCAGCAGCCCCGTTGGGGGGGCGAGTGAGACCCAGTACTTC
-,TRBJ1-2,-,TRBV5-1,CASSLAGEPNYGYTF,TGCGCCAGCAGCTTGGCAGGTGAACCTAACTATGGCTACACCTTC
-,TRBJ1-4,-,TRBV7-9,CASSLEVPGGPLFF,TGTGCCAGCAGCTTAGAGGTACCCGGGGGACCACTGTTTTTT
-,TRBJ2-1,TRBD2,TRBV15,CATSIQPSGSTLYNEQFF,TGTGCCACCAGCATCCAACCCAGCGGGAGTACCTTGTACAATGAGCAGTTCTTC
-,TRBJ2-5,-,TRBV6-5,CASSPDRLQETQYF,TGTGCCAGCAGCCCAGACAGGCTCCAAGAGACCCAGTACTTC
-,TRBJ2-7,TRBD1,TRBV10-2,CASNKDRVSNEQYF,TGCGCCAGCAATAAAGACAGGGTTTCTAACGAGCAGTACTTC
-,TRBJ1-1,-,TRBV28,CASSSRAQNTEAFF,TGTGCCAGCAGTTCCAGGGCCCAGAACACTGAAGCTTTCTTT
-,TRBJ2-5,TRBD2,TRBV5-6,CASSDLGLAGEKTQYF,TGTGCCAGCAGCGATCTGGGACTAGCCGGCGAAAAGACCCAGTACTTC
-,TRBJ2-7,TRBD2,TRBV9,CASSVGASGSYEQYF,TGTGCCAGCAGCGTAGGGGCTAGCGGGAGTTACGAGCAGTACTTC
-,TRBJ2-5,TRBD2,TRBV5-1,CASSLGFGGRRETQYF,TGCGCCAGCAGCTTGGGGTTCGGCGGGAGGCGAGAGACCCAGTACTTC
-,TRBJ1-2,-,TRBV30,CAWSTNTGTSYTF,TGTGCCTGGAGTACTAACACCGGGACAAGCTACACCTTC
-,TRBJ2-5,TRBD1,TRBV29-1,CSVEGGQLTQETQYF,TGCAGCGTTGAAGGGGGACAGTTGACCCAAGAGACCCAGTACTTC
-,TRBJ2-7,TRBD1,TRBV10-3,CAIQAHVQGNEQYF,TGTGCCATCCAAGCCCACGTACAGGGGAACGAGCAGTACTTC
-,TRBJ2-1,TRBD2,TRBV7-8,CASSLDSGRWNEQFF,TGTGCCAGCAGCTTAGATAGCGGGAGGTGGAATGAGCAGTTCTTC
-,TRBJ2-7,TRBD1,TRBV19,CASISRGTYEQYF,TGTGCCAGTATCTCCAGGGGGACCTACGAGCAGTACTTC
-,TRBJ2-5,-,TRBV5-5,CASRRDLETQYF,TGTGCCTCCCGACGGGATCTGGAGACCCAGTACTTC
-,TRBJ2-3,-,TRBV5-1,CASSPPTDTQYF,TGCGCCAGCAGCCCCCCTACAGATACGCAGTATTTT
-,TRBJ2-6,TRBD1,TRBV3-1/TRBV3-2,CASSQGTGAARTAANVLTF,TGTGCCAGCAGCCAGGGGACAGGGGCCGCGAGGACTGCGGCCAACGTCCTGACTTTC
-,TRBJ2-2,TRBD1,TRBV27,CASRLQGANTGELFF,TGTGCCAGCAGGCTACAGGGGGCTAACACCGGGGAGCTGTTTTTT
-,TRBJ2-3,TRBD2,TRBV6-6,CASSRTATSPPTDTQYF,TGTGCCAGCAGTCGTACCGCGACTAGCCCCCCCACAGATACGCAGTATTTT
-,TRBJ2-2,TRBD2,TRBV11-3,CASSSAGGRTGELFF,TGTGCCAGCAGCTCCGCGGGAGGGAGGACCGGGGAGCTGTTTTTT
-,TRBJ1-2,TRBD1,TRBV28,CASTTPGQGVGYTF,TGTGCCAGCACCACCCCGGGACAGGGGGTTGGCTACACCTTC
-,TRBJ2-3,-,TRBV7-2,CASSSRLTTDTQYF,TGTGCCAGCAGCTCGCGACTAACCACAGATACGCAGTATTTT
-,TRBJ1-5,TRBD1,TRBV19,CASSLSGTGFQHF,TGTGCCAGTAGTTTATCCGGGACAGGATTCCAGCATTTT
-,TRBJ2-1,-,TRBV3-1/TRBV3-2,CASSRDASSYNEQFF,TGTGCCAGCAGCCGCGATGCTAGCTCCTACAATGAGCAGTTCTTC
-,TRBJ1-1,-,TRBV3-1/TRBV3-2,CASSQSGRSNTEAFF,TGTGCCAGCAGCCAGTCCGGCAGGTCAAACACTGAAGCTTTCTTT
-,TRBJ2-5,TRBD1,TRBV5-1,CASSFSGGKEETQYF,TGCGCCAGCAGCTTCTCAGGGGGCAAGGAGGAGACCCAGTACTTC
-,TRBJ2-1,TRBD2,TRBV5-1,CASSWGTSGRSEQFF,TGCGCCAGCAGCTGGGGGACTAGCGGGAGAAGTGAGCAGTTCTTC